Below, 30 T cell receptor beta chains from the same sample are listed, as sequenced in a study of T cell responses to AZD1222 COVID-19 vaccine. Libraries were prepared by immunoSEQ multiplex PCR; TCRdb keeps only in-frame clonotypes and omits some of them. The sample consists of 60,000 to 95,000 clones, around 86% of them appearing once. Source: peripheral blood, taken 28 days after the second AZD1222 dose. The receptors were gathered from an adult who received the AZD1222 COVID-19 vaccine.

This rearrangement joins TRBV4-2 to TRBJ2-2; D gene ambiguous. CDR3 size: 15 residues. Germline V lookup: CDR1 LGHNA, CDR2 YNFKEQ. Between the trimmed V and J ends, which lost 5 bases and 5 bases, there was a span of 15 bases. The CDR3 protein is CASSFSWVGTGELFF. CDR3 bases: TGTGCCAGCAGCTTCTCTTGGGTTGGGACCGGGGAGCTGTTTTTT.

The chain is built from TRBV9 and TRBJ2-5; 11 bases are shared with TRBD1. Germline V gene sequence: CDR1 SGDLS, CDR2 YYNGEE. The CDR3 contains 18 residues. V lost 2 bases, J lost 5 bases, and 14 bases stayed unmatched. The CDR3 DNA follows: TGTGCCAGCAGCGTGGCCCCCCCGGGACAGGGGGATCGCGAGACCCAGTACTTC. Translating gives CASSVAPPGQGDRETQYF.

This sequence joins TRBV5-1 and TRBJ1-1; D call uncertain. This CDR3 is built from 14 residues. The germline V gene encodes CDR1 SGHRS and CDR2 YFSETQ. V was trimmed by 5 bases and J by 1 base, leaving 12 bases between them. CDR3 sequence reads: CASRMDPENTEAFF. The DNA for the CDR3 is TGCGCCAGCAGAATGGACCCGGAGAACACTGAAGCTTTCTTT.

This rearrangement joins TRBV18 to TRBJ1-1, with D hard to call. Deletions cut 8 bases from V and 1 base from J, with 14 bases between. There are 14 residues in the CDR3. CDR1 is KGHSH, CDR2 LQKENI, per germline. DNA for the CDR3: TGTGCCAGCGATCACGGGTCCAGGAACACTGAAGCTTTCTTT. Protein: CASDHGSRNTEAFF.

CDR3 in amino acids: CASSFRLTENYGYTF. The CDR3 nucleotides read TGTGCCAGCAGCTTTCGATTGACAGAGAACTATGGCTACACCTTC. This rearrangement joins TRBV21-1 to TRBJ1-2; the table assigns TRBD1, which was not confirmed against the DNA. TRBV21-1 is a listed pseudogene. This CDR3 has 15 residues.

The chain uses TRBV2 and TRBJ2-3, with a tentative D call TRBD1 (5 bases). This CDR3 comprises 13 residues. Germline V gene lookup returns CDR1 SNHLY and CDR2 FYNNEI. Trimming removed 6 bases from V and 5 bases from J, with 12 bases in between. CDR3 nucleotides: TGTGCCAGCAGCTGGGTAGGGGAAGATACGCAGTATTTT. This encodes CASSWVGEDTQYF.

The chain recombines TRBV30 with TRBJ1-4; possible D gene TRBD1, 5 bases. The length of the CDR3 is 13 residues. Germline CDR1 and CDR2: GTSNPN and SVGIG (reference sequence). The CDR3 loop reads CALEEGFNEKLFF. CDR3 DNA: TGTGCTCTTGAGGAGGGGTTTAATGAAAAACTGTTTTTT.

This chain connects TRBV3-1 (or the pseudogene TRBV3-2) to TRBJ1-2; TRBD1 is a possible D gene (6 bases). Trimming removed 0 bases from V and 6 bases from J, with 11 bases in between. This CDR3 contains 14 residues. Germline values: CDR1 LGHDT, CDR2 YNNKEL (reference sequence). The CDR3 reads CASSQEDRWDGYTF. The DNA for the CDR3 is TGTGCCAGCAGCCAAGAAGACAGGTGGGATGGCTACACCTTC.

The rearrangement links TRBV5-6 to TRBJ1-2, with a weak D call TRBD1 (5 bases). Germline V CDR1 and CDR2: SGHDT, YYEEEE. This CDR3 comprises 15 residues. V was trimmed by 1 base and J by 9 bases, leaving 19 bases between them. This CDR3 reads CASSLKNVGDRSYTF. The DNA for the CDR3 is TGTGCCAGCAGCTTGAAAAATGTAGGGGATCGGAGCTACACCTTC. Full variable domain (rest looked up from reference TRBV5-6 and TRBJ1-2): DAGVTQSPTHLIKTRGQQVTLRCSPKSGHDTVSWYQQALGQGPQFIFQYYEEEERQRGNFPDRFSGHQFPNYSSELNVNALLLGDSALYLCASSLKNVGDRSYTFGSGTRLTVV.

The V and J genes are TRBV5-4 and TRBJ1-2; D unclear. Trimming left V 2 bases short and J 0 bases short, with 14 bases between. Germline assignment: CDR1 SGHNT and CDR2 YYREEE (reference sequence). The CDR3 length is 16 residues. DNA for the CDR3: TGTGCCAGCAGCTTCGGAATCGCGGGAGCTAACTATGGCTACACCTTC. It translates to CASSFGIAGANYGYTF.

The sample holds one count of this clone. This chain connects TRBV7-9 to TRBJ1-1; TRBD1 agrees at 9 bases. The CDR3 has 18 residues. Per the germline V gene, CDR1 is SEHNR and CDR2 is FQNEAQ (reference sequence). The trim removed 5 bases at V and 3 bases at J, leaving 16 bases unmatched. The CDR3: CASSQGQGLRWTDTEAFF. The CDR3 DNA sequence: TGTGCCAGCAGCCAAGGACAGGGGCTCCGTTGGACCGACACTGAAGCTTTCTTT.

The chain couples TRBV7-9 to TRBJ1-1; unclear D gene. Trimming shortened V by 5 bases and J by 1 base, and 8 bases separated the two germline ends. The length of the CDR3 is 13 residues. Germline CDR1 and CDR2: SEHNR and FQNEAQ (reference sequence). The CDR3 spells CASSRDRNTEAFF. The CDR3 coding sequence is TGTGCCAGCAGCCGTGACCGGAACACTGAAGCTTTCTTT.

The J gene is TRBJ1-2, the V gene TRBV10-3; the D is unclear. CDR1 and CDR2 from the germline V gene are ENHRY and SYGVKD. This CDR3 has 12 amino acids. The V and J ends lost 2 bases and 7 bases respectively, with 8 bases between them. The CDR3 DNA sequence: TGTGCCATCAGTGAGCAGGACGGTGGCTACACCTTC. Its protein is CAISEQDGGYTF.

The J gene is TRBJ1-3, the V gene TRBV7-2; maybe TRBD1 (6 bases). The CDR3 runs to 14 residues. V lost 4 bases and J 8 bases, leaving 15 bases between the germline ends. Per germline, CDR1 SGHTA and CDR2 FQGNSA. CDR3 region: CASSSTGSPYTIYF. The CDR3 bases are TGTGCCAGCAGCTCTACAGGGAGTCCCTACACCATATATTTT.

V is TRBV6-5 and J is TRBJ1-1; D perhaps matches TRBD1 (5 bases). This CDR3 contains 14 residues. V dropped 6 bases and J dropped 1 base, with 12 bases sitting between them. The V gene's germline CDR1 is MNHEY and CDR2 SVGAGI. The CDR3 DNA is TGTGCCAGCAGGGGGCGGGCAGCGAACACTGAAGCTTTCTTT. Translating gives CASRGRAANTEAFF.

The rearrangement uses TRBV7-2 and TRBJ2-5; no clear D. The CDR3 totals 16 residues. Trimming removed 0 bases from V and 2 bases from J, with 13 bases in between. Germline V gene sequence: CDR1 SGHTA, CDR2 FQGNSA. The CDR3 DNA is TGTGCCAGCAGCTTAGCAACCGGGTCCGGGCAAGAGACCCAGTACTTC. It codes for CASSLATGSGQETQYF. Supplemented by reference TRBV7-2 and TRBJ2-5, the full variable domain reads GAGVSQSPSNKVTEKGKDVELRCDPISGHTALYWYRQSLGQGLEFLIYFQGNSAPDKSGLPSDRFSAERTGGSVSTLTIQRTQQEDSAVYLCASSLATGSGQETQYFGPGTRLLVL.

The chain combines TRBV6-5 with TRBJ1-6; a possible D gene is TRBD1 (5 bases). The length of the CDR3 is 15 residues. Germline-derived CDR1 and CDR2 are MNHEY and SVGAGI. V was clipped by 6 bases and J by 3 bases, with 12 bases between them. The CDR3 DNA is TGTGCCAGCAGAGATACAGGAGTCTATAATTCACCCCTCCACTTT. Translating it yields CASRDTGVYNSPLHF.

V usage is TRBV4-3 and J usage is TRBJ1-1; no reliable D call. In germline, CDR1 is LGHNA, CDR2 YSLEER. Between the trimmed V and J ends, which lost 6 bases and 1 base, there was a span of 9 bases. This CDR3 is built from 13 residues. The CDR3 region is CASSRWGNTEAFF. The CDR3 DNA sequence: TGCGCCAGCAGTCGTTGGGGGAACACTGAAGCTTTCTTT.

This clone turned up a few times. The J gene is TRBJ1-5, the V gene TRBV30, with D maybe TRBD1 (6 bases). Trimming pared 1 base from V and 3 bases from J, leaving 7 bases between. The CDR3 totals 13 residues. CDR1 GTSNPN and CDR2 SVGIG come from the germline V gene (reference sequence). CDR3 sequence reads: CAWSGDTNQPQHF. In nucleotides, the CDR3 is TGTGCCTGGAGTGGGGACACCAATCAGCCCCAGCATTTT.

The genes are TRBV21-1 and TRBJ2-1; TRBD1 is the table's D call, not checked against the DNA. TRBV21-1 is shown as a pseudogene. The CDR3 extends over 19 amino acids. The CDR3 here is CASSGGDRGPLRGYNEQFF. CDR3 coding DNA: TGTGCCAGCAGCGGAGGGGACAGGGGCCCCCTGAGGGGCTACAATGAGCAGTTCTTC.

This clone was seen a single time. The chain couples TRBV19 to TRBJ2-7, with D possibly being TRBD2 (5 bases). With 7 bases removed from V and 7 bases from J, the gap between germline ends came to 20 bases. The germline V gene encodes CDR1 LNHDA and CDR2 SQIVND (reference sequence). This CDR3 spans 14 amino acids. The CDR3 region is CASKGGPVTGEQYF. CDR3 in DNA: TGTGCCAGTAAAGGAGGACCCGTCACGGGAGAGCAGTACTTC.

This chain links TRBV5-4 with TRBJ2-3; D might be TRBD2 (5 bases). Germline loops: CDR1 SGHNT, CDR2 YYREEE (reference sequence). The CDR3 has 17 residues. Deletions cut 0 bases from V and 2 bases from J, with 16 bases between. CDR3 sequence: CASSLDGLAPNTDTQYF. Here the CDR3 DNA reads TGTGCCAGCAGCTTGGATGGGCTAGCCCCGAACACAGATACGCAGTATTTT.

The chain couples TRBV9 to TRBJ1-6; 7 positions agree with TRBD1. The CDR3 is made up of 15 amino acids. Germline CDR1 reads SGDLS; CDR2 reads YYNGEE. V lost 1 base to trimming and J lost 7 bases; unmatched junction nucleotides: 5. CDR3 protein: CASSVQQGGNSPLHF. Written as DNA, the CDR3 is TGTGCCAGCAGCGTACAGCAGGGGGGAAATTCACCCCTCCACTTT.

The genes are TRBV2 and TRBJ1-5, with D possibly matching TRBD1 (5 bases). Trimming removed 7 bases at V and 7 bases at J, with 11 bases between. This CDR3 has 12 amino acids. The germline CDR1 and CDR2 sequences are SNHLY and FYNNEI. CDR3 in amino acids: CASNMGGQPQHF. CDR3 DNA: TGTGCCAGCAATATGGGGGGACAGCCCCAGCATTTT.

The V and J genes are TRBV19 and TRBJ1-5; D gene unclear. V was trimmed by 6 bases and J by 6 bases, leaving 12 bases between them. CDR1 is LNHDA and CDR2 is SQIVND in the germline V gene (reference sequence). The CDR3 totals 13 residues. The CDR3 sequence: CASRGSGFQPQHF. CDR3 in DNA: TGTGCCAGTAGGGGATCGGGGTTTCAGCCCCAGCATTTT.

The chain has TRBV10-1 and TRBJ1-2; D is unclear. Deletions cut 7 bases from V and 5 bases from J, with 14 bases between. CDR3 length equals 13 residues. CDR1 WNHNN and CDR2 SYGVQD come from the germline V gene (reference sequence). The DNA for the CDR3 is TGCGCCAGCAAGGGAAGAGGGAAGTATGGCTACACCTTC. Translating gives CASKGRGKYGYTF.

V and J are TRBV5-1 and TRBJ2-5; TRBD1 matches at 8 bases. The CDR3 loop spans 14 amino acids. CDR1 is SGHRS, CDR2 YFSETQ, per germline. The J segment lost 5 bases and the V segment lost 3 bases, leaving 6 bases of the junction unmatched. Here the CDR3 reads CASSSAGGGETQYF. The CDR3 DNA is TGCGCCAGCAGCTCGGCAGGGGGCGGGGAGACCCAGTACTTC.

CDR3 residues: CASSKPLDPEQYF. The CDR3 DNA is TGTGCCAGCAGCAAGCCCCTAGATCCCGAGCAGTACTTC. The chain combines TRBV5-5 with TRBJ2-7; D unresolved. The germline gives CDR1 SGHKS, CDR2 YYEKEE (reference sequence). The CDR3 length is 13 residues. V lost 4 bases to trimming and J lost 6 bases, with 14 bases between them.

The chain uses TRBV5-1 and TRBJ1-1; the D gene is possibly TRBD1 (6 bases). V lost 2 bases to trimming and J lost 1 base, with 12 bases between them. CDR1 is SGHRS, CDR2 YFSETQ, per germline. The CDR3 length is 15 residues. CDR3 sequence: CASSFSPGQNTEAFF. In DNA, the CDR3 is TGCGCCAGCAGCTTCAGCCCGGGACAGAACACTGAAGCTTTCTTT. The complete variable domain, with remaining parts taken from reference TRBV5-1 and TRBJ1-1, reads KAGVTQTPRYLIKTRGQQVTLSCSPISGHRSVSWYQQTPGQGLQFLFEYFSETQRNKGNFPGRFSGRQFSNSRSEMNVSTLELGDSALYLCASSFSPGQNTEAFFGQGTRLTVV.

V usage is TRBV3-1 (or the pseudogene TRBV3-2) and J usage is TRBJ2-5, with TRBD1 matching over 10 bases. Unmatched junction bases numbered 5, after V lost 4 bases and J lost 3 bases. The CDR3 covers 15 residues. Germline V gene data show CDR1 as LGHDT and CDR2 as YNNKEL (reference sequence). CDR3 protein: CASSPYGQGEETQYF. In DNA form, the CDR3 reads TGTGCCAGCAGCCCTTATGGACAGGGGGAAGAGACCCAGTACTTC.